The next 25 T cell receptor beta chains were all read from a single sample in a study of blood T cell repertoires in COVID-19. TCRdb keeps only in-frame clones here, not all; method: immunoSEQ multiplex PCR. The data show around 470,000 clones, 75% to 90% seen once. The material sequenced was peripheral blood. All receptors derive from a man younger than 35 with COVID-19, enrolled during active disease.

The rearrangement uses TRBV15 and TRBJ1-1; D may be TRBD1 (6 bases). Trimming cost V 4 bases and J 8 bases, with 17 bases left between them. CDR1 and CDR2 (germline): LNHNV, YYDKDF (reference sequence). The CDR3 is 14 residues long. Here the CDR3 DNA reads TGTGCCACCAGCATCCAAAGGGGGGGGCTGGAAGCTTTCTTT. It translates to CATSIQRGGLEAFF.

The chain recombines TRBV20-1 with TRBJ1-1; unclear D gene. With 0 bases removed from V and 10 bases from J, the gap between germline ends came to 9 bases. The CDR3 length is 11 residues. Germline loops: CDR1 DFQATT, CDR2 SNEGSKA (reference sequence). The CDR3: CSARDSGLAFF. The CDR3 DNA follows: TGCAGTGCTAGAGATTCGGGTCTAGCTTTCTTT.

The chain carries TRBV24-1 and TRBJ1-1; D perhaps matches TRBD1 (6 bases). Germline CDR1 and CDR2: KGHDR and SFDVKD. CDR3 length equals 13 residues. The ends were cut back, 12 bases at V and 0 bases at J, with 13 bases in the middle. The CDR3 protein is CASRDNMNTEAFF. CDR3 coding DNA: TGTGCCTCAAGGGACAACATGAACACTGAAGCTTTCTTT.

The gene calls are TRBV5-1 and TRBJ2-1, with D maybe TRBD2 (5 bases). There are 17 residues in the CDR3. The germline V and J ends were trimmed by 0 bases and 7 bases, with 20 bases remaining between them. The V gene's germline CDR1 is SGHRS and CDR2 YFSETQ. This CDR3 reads CASSLGFLVARGNEQFF. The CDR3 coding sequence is TGCGCCAGCAGCTTGGGTTTTTTAGTGGCCCGGGGTAATGAGCAGTTCTTC.

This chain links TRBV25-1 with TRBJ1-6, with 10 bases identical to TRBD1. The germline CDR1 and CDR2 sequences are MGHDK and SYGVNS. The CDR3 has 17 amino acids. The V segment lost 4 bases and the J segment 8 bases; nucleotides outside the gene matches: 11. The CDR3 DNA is TGTGCCAGCAGTGCACCGGGACAGGGGTTAGTTCATTCACCCCTCCACTTT. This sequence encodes CASSAPGQGLVHSPLHF.

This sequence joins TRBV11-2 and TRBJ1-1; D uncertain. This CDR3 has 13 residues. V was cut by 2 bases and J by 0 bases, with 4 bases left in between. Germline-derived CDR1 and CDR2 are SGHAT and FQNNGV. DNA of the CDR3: TGTGCCAGCAGCTTACCGGTGAACACTGAAGCTTTCTTT. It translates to CASSLPVNTEAFF.

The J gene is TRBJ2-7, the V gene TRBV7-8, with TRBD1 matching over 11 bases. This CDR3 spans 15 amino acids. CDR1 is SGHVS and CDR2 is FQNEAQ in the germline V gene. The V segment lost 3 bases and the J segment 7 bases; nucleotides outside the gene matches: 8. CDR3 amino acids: CASSLVDRGLGEQYF. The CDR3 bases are TGTGCCAGCAGCTTGGTGGACAGGGGGCTCGGGGAGCAGTACTTC.

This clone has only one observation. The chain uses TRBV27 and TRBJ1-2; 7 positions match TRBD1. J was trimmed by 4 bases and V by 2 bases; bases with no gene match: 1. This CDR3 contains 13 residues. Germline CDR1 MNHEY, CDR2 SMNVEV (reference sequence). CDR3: CASSLRDSYGYTF. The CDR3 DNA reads TGTGCCAGCAGTTTAAGGGACAGCTATGGCTACACCTTC.

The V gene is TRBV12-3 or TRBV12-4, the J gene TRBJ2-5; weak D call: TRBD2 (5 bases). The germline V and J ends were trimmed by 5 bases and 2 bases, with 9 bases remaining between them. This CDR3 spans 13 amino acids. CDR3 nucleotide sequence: TGTGCCAGCAGTCGTTCGGGGCAAGAGACCCAGTACTTC. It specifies CASSRSGQETQYF.

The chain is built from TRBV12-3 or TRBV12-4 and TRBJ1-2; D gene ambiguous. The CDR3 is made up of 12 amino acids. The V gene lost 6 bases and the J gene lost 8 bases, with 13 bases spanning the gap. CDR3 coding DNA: TGTGCCAGCAGCCAAGCCCTTCGCGGCTACACCTTC. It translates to CASSQALRGYTF.

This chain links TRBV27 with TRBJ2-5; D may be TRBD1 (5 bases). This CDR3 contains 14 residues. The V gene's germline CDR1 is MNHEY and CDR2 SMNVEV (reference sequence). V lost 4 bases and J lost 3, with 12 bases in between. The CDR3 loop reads CASSYRDRKETQYF. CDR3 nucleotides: TGTGCCAGCAGTTACAGAGACAGAAAAGAGACCCAGTACTTC.

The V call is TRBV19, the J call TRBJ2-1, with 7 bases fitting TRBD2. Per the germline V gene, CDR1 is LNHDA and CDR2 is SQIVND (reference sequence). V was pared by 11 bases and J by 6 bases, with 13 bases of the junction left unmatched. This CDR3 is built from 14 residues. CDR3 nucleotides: TGTGCCGTAAAAACTTCCGGGAGGTTCAATGAGCAGTTCTTC. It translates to CAVKTSGRFNEQFF.

CDR3 sequence (DNA): TGTGCCACCCTGGACCGGGGAACTGGGGATACGCAGTATTTT. Translated, it gives CATLDRGTGDTQYF. V is TRBV2 and J is TRBJ2-3, with a weak D call TRBD2 (5 bases). Germline-derived CDR1 and CDR2 are SNHLY and FYNNEI. CDR3 size: 14 residues. V lost 10 bases, J lost 6 bases, and 20 bases lay in between. The full variable domain, rest sourced from reference TRBV2 and TRBJ2-3, is EPEVTQTPSHQVTQMGQEVILRCVPISNHLYFYWYRQILGQKVEFLVSFYNNEISEKSEIFDDQFSVERPDGSNFTLKIRSTKLEDSAMYFCATLDRGTGDTQYFGPGTRLTVL.

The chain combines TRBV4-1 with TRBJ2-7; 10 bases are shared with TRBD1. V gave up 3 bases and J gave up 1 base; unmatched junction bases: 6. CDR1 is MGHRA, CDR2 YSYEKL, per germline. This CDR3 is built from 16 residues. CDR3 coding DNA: TGCGCCAGCAGCCATCAACCGGGACAGGGGTCCTACGAGCAGTACTTC. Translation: CASSHQPGQGSYEQYF.

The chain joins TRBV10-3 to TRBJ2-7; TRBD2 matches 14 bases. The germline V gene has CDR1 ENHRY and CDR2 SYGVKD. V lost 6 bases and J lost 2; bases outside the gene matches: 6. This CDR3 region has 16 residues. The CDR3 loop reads CAISPTSGRGAYEQYF. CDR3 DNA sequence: TGTGCCATCAGCCCGACTAGCGGGAGGGGGGCCTACGAGCAGTACTTC.

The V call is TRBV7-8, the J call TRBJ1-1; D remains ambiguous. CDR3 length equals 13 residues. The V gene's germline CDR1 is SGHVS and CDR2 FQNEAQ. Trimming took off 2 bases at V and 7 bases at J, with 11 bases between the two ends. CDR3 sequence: CASSLTGISEAFF. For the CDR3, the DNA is TGTGCCAGCAGCTTAACGGGTATCAGTGAAGCTTTCTTT. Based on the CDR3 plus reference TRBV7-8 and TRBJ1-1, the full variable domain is GAGVSQSPRYKVAKRGQDVALRCDPISGHVSLFWYQQALGQGPEFLTYFQNEAQLDKSGLPSDRFFAERPEGSVSTLKIQRTQQEDSAVYLCASSLTGISEAFFGQGTRLTVV.

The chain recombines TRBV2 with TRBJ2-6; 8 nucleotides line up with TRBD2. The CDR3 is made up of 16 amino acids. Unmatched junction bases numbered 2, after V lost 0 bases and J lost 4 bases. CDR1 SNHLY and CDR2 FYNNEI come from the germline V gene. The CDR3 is CASSEARGAGANVLTF. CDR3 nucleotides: TGTGCCAGCAGTGAAGCGCGGGGGGCCGGGGCCAACGTCCTGACTTTC.

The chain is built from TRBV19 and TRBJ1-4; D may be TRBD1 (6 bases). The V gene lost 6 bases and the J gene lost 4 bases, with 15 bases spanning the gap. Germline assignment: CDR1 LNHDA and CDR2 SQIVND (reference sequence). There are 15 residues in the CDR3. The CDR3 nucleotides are TGTGCCAGTAGGGGAACAGGGCCGGTTAATGAAAAACTGTTTTTT. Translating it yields CASRGTGPVNEKLFF.

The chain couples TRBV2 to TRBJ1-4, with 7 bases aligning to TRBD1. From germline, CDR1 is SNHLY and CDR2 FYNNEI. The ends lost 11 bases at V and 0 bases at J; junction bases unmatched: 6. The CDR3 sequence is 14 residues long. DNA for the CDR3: TGTGCCGGCCGACAGGGAACAACTAATGAAAAACTGTTTTTT. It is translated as CAGRQGTTNEKLFF.

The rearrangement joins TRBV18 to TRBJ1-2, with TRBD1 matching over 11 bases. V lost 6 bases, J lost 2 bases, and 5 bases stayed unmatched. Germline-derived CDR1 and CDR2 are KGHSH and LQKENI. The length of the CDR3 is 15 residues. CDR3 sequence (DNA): TGTGCCAGCTCGCCAGGACAGGGGGCGAACTATGGCTACACCTTC. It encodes CASSPGQGANYGYTF.

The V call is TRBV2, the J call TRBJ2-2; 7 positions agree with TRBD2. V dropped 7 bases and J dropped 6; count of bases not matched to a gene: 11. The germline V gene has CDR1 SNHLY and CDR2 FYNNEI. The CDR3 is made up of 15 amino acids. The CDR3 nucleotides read TGTGCCAGCACCAACGTGGGAGGGGCGGCCGGGGAGCTGTTTTTT. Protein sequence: CASTNVGGAAGELFF.

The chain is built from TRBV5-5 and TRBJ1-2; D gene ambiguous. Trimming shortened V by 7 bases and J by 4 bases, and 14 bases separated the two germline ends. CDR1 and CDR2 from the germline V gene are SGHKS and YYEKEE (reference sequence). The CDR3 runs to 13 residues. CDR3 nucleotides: TGTGCCAGCTATGAGGAGGAAGCCTATGGCTACACCTTC. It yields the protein CASYEEEAYGYTF.

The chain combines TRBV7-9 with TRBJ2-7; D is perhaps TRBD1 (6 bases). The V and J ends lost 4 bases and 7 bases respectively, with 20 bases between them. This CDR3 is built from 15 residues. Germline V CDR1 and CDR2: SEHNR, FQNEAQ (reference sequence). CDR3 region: CASSSPPQTGNEQYF. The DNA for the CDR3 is TGTGCCAGCAGCTCTCCACCCCAAACAGGGAATGAGCAGTACTTC.

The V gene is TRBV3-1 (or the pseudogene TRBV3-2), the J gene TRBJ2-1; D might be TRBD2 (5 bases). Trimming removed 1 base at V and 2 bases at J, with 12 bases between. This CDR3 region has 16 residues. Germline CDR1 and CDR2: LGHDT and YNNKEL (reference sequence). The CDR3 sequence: CASSQGVPGAYNEQFF. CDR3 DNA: TGTGCCAGCAGCCAAGGGGTGCCCGGGGCCTACAATGAGCAGTTCTTC.

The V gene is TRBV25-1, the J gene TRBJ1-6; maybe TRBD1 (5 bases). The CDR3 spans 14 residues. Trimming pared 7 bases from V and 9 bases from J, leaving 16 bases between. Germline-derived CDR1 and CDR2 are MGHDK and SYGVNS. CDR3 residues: CASTRETDGSPLHF. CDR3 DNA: TGTGCCAGCACCAGGGAAACCGATGGTTCACCCCTCCACTTT.